This T cell receptor beta chain appears in the sequencing data of a study of cytomegalovirus exposure and HLA in healthy donors. Overall study findings and caveats: Listed as cytomegalovirus-associated were 150 or so TCR beta chains.

Notes on this clone: Antigen: not known.

The PCR employed 60 Vbeta primers together with 13 Jbeta primers. Per the original methods: A later analysis counted tens of millions of unique TCR beta chains, 10 million to 12 million shared. The method was immunoSEQ multiplex PCR; TCRdb's version includes in-frame clones alone and lacks a portion of them. For V, J and clone size, that table is used; D and trimming come from the DNA. Of about 180,000 clones in the sample, roughly 79% were seen once. The CDR3 totals 16 residues. From germline, CDR1 is SEHNR and CDR2 FQNEAQ (reference sequence). Trimming removed 7 bases at V and 6 bases at J, with 24 bases between.

The material sequenced was PBMCs. The receptor was derived from a woman under 30 in good health and CMV-seropositive. This sequence joins TRBV7-9 and TRBJ1-2, with D unresolved. DNA of the CDR3: TGTGCCAGCACCGAACCGAGCCACGACACTAGGGATGGCTACACCTTC. Its protein is CASTEPSHDTRDGYTF.